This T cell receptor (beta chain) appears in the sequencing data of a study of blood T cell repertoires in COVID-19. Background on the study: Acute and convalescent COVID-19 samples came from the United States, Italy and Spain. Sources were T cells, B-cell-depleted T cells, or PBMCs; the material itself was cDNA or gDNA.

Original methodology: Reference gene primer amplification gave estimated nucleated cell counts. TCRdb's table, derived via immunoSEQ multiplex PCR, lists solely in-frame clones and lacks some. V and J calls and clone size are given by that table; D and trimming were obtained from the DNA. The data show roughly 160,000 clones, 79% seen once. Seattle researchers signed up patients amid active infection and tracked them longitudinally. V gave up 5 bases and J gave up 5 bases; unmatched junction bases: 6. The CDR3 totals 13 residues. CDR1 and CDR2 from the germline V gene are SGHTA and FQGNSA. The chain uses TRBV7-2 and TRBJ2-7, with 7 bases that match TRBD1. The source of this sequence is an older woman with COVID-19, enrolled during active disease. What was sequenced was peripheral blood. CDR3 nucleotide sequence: TGTGCCAGCAGCCGGGGACAGAATCACGAGCAGTACTTC. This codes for CASSRGQNHEQYF.